This T cell receptor (beta chain) was identified in a study of blood T cell repertoires in COVID-19. This clone was recorded a few times. Profiling relied on immunoSEQ multiplex PCR, and the TCRdb table lists in-frame clones only, not all of them. The data hold around 130,000 clones, with roughly 84% observed a single time. CDR3 size: 17 residues. V was shortened by 4 bases and J by 4 bases, with 17 bases between the two germline ends. Germline CDR1 and CDR2: MNHNS and SASEGT. Sequencing used peripheral blood. V and J are TRBV6-1 and TRBJ2-6, with D perhaps TRBD2 (7 bases). The receptor comes from a human donor in a cohort sampled during active COVID-19. For the CDR3, the DNA is TGTGCCAGCAGTGGCACCGGAGGGGGGGGAGGGGCCAACGTCCTGACTTTC. As protein: CASSGTGGGGGANVLTF.